This TCR beta chain came from a study of T cell changes during pregnancy in multiple sclerosis. The CDR3 is 13 residues long. Trimming left V 1 base short and J 7 bases short, with 11 bases between. Germline CDR1 reads SGHTS; CDR2 reads YDEGEE. Sequencing was performed with immunoSEQ multiplex PCR; in TCRdb, only in-frame clones are kept and a portion is missing. The sample has around 50,000 clones, approximately 90% seen once. Specimen: CD8+ T cells from peripheral blood mononuclear cells, collected in the second trimester of pregnancy. This chain uses TRBV5-8 with TRBJ1-1; unclear D gene. This TCR was recovered from a female donor with multiple sclerosis, enrolled in a pregnancy study. The CDR3 region is CASSLRGLGEAFF. In DNA form, the CDR3 reads TGTGCCAGCAGCTTGCGGGGTCTCGGTGAAGCTTTCTTT.